Presented here are 26 T cell receptor beta chains from one specimen sequenced in a study of shared clonotypes between healthy human individuals. Assay used: immunoSEQ multiplex PCR; TCRdb lists only in-frame clones, some missing. Among millions of clones listed, about 95% were seen once. Only CD45RO-negative cells positively selected for CCR7 counted as naive CD8 cells, so terminally differentiated effector memory CD45RA+ cells were excluded. Sequencing was performed on naive CD8+ T cells sorted from blood. All receptors derive from a man younger than 35 in good health.

The V gene is TRBV7-2, the J gene TRBJ2-7; 11 nucleotides align to TRBD2. Trimming removed 6 bases from V and 2 bases from J; junction bases left unmatched: 6. Germline V gene sequence: CDR1 SGHTA, CDR2 FQGNSA. The CDR3 consists of 15 residues. CDR3 sequence (DNA): TGTGCCAGCAGTCCAGGGACTAGCGGTACCTACGAGCAGTACTTC. Amino acid sequence: CASSPGTSGTYEQYF.

The rearrangement uses TRBV6-5 and TRBJ1-1; D is undetermined. The V gene's germline CDR1 is MNHEY and CDR2 SVGAGI. The CDR3 runs to 15 residues. Between the trimmed V and J ends, which lost 11 bases and 4 bases, there was a span of 23 bases. The chain's CDR3 is CASGKASFGGTEAFF. In DNA form, the CDR3 reads TGTGCCTCCGGGAAGGCATCCTTTGGTGGCACTGAAGCTTTCTTT.

The chain recombines TRBV6-7 with TRBJ2-5, with 10 bases identical to TRBD2. TRBV6-7 is an ORF; its function is uncertain. The V segment lost 5 bases and the J segment 5 bases; nucleotides outside the gene matches: 5. CDR3 length: 14 residues. CDR3 in DNA: TGTGCCAGCAGTCCCGGGACTAGCGTGGAGACCCAGTACTTC. Translation: CASSPGTSVETQYF.

This chain uses TRBV4-3 with TRBJ1-5; weak D call: TRBD1 (5 bases). The V end lost 0 bases, the J end lost 7 bases, and 13 bases lay between the germline ends. The germline V gene has CDR1 LGHNA and CDR2 YSLEER. The CDR3 runs 15 residues. The chain's CDR3 is CASSQDISGNQPQHF. The CDR3 nucleotides are TGCGCCAGCAGCCAAGACATATCAGGGAACCAGCCCCAGCATTTT.

Concerning this clone itself: One end of the junction fails to match germline, which may point to a read error. The chain links TRBV6-9 to TRBJ2-7; no firm D call. Per germline, CDR1 MNHGY and CDR2 SVAAGI. The CDR3 consists of 17 residues. The CDR3 coding sequence is TGTGCCAGCAGTTCCTTACCCGGTTCCTTCCTCTCCCACGAGCAGTACTTC. This gives the protein CASSSLPGSFLSHEQYF.

The chain carries TRBV27 and TRBJ2-7; 12 nucleotides match TRBD2. The CDR3 spans 15 residues. V lost 3 bases to trimming and J lost 3 bases; unmatched junction nucleotides: 3. Germline-derived CDR1 and CDR2 are MNHEY and SMNVEV (reference sequence). This CDR3 reads CASSLLAGGVYEQYF. CDR3 nucleotide sequence: TGTGCCAGCAGTTTGCTAGCGGGAGGGGTCTACGAGCAGTACTTC.

The CDR3 is CASSHIVSYEQYF. As DNA, the CDR3 is TGTGCCAGCAGCCATATAGTCTCCTACGAGCAGTACTTC. V is TRBV25-1 and J is TRBJ2-7; no definite D call. The CDR3 extends over 13 amino acids. Per the germline V gene, CDR1 is MGHDK and CDR2 is SYGVNS. V was pared by 6 bases and J by 0 bases, with 9 bases between.

The chain employs TRBV5-4 and TRBJ1-1; TRBD1 agrees at 11 bases. The CDR3 extends over 16 amino acids. The V and J ends lost 3 bases and 1 base, in that order; junction bases with no gene match: 5. Germline V CDR1 and CDR2: SGHNT, YYREEE (reference sequence). The CDR3 is CASSSGTGGSNTEAFF. The CDR3 DNA follows: TGTGCCAGCAGCTCCGGGACAGGGGGTTCGAACACTGAAGCTTTCTTT.

The CDR3 DNA follows: TGTGCCAGCAGCTTGGGGACACACGGCTACACCTTC. As protein: CASSLGTHGYTF. V and J are TRBV7-9 and TRBJ1-2; D might be TRBD1 (6 bases). This CDR3 comprises 12 residues. Germline V gene sequence: CDR1 SEHNR, CDR2 FQNEAQ (reference sequence). V dropped 3 bases and J dropped 8 bases, with 10 bases sitting between them.

V usage is TRBV15 and J usage is TRBJ2-7; 13 bases map to TRBD2. J was trimmed by 5 bases and V by 0 bases; bases with no gene match: 1. CDR3 length: 15 residues. Germline V gene lookup returns CDR1 LNHNV and CDR2 YYDKDF (reference sequence). The CDR3 region has the DNA TGTGCCACCAGCAGAGATACTAGCGGGGGGGACGAGCAGTACTTC. It is translated as CATSRDTSGGDEQYF.

The rearrangement links TRBV6-5 to TRBJ2-3; 11 nucleotides agree with TRBD2. Germline CDR1 reads MNHEY; CDR2 reads SVGAGI. CDR3 length: 15 residues. The V segment lost 5 bases and the J segment 4 bases; nucleotides outside the gene matches: 5. The CDR3 coding sequence is TGTGCCAGCAGTGCGACTAGCGGGGTTGCAGATACGCAGTATTTT. Its translation: CASSATSGVADTQYF.

The V call is TRBV4-1, the J call TRBJ1-5, with D uncertain. The ends were cut back, 0 bases at V and 4 bases at J, with 10 bases in the middle. CDR1 is MGHRA, CDR2 YSYEKL, per germline. The CDR3 is 15 residues long. CDR3 in DNA: TGCGCCAGCAGCCAAGATCCACTGAGGAATCAGCCCCAGCATTTT. Translation: CASSQDPLRNQPQHF.

The chain uses TRBV10-3 and TRBJ2-6; D gene unclear. V was cut by 0 bases and J by 0 bases, with 9 bases left in between. CDR3 size: 17 residues. Germline assignment: CDR1 ENHRY and CDR2 SYGVKD. CDR3 bases: TGTGCCATCAGTGAGTCGAACCTTCTCTCTGGGGCCAACGTCCTGACTTTC. As protein: CAISESNLLSGANVLTF.

This sequence joins TRBV29-1 and TRBJ2-7; TRBD1 is a possible D gene (7 bases). V gave up 4 bases and J gave up 5 bases, with 12 bases separating them. The germline V gene encodes CDR1 SQVTM and CDR2 ANQGSEA. CDR3 length: 12 residues. The CDR3 DNA is TGCAGCGTTGTGGCAGGGGGGAACGAGCAGTACTTC. Amino acid sequence: CSVVAGGNEQYF.

This rearrangement joins TRBV13 to TRBJ2-3; TRBD2 might be the D (6 bases). The CDR3 has 15 residues. CDR1 is PRHDT and CDR2 is FYEKMQ in the germline V gene (reference sequence). V was cut by 0 bases and J by 4 bases, with 11 bases left in between. The CDR3 sequence: CASSLGGSNPDTQYF. The CDR3 coding sequence is TGTGCCAGCAGCTTAGGCGGGAGTAACCCAGATACGCAGTATTTT.

The V gene is TRBV5-1, the J gene TRBJ2-7, with no clear D. The CDR3 loop spans 12 amino acids. Germline CDR1 is SGHRS and CDR2 is YFSETQ. V was shortened by 4 bases and J by 2 bases, with 7 bases between the two germline ends. Written as DNA, the CDR3 is TGCGCCAGCAGCCCCAGTACCTACGAGCAGTACTTC. Its protein product is CASSPSTYEQYF. The whole variable domain, filled in from reference TRBV5-1 and TRBJ2-7, reads KAGVTQTPRYLIKTRGQQVTLSCSPISGHRSVSWYQQTPGQGLQFLFEYFSETQRNKGNFPGRFSGRQFSNSRSEMNVSTLELGDSALYLCASSPSTYEQYFGPGTRLTVT.

The chain links TRBV6-5 to TRBJ1-1, with D maybe TRBD1 (6 bases). This CDR3 comprises 14 residues. Per germline, CDR1 MNHEY and CDR2 SVGAGI. V was trimmed by 6 bases and J by 3 bases, leaving 14 bases between them. DNA of the CDR3: TGTGCCAGCAGCACCCTCGGGGGCGACACTGAAGCTTTCTTT. Translated, it gives CASSTLGGDTEAFF.

Of note for this clone: One end of the junction does not line up with germline, which may come from a read error. The chain links TRBV4-3 to TRBJ1-4; D unclear. This CDR3 region has 15 residues. Germline CDR1 and CDR2: LGHNA and YSLEER. The CDR3 region is CASRQAQSSNEKLFF. CDR3 DNA sequence: TGCGCCAGCAGGCAAGCACAGAGCTCTAATGAAAAACTGTTTTTT.

The genes are TRBV9 and TRBJ1-6, with D possibly TRBD1 on 6 matching bases. CDR3 length: 16 residues. Trimming took 3 bases from V and 8 from J, leaving 18 bases between them. From germline, CDR1 is SGDLS and CDR2 YYNGEE. CDR3 DNA sequence: TGTGCCAGCAGCGCCTCCGGTGGGGGGCGGGATTCACCCCTCCACTTT. It encodes CASSASGGGRDSPLHF.

This chain connects TRBV10-3 to TRBJ2-5, with 8 bases lining up with TRBD2. The CDR3 is made up of 14 amino acids. V shed 7 bases, J shed 4 bases, and the junction held 8 bases outside the gene matches. Per the germline V gene, CDR1 is ENHRY and CDR2 is SYGVKD. CDR3 in DNA: TGTGCCATCACCTCCCCGGGACTAGGAGAGACCCAGTACTTC. Its translation is CAITSPGLGETQYF.

V gene TRBV30 combines with J gene TRBJ2-7, with D maybe TRBD2 (5 bases). V dropped 8 bases and J dropped 7 bases, with 15 bases sitting between them. The CDR3 runs to 11 residues. Germline CDR1 is GTSNPN and CDR2 is SVGIG (reference sequence). The DNA of the CDR3 is TGTGCCGCCGGCGGTTCGGGGGAGCAGTACTTC. The encoded protein is CAAGGSGEQYF.

The V and J genes are TRBV11-2 and TRBJ2-2; possible D gene TRBD2, 5 bases. This CDR3 spans 16 amino acids. The V gene's germline CDR1 is SGHAT and CDR2 FQNNGV. V lost 5 bases to trimming and J lost 6 bases, with 19 bases between them. Here the CDR3 reads CASSIRDTGRAGELFF. CDR3 DNA sequence: TGTGCCAGCAGCATCAGAGACACGGGAAGGGCCGGGGAGCTGTTTTTT.

CDR3 sequence (DNA): TGTGCCGGCCAGGGACTAGCGGAATACAATGAGCAGTTCTTC. Translating it yields CAGQGLAEYNEQFF. The chain uses TRBV2 and TRBJ2-1; TRBD2 matches at 11 bases. Germline assignment: CDR1 SNHLY and CDR2 FYNNEI. V shed 11 bases, J shed 4 bases, and the junction held 7 bases outside the gene matches. The CDR3 length is 14 residues.

The chain recombines TRBV7-6 with TRBJ2-7; the D gene is possibly TRBD2 (6 bases). Trimming took off 5 bases at V and 0 bases at J, with 14 bases between the two ends. The germline gives CDR1 SGHVS, CDR2 FNYEAQ. The CDR3 consists of 15 residues. This CDR3 is CASSNEGGGSYEQYF. CDR3 coding DNA: TGTGCCAGCAGCAATGAGGGAGGAGGCTCCTACGAGCAGTACTTC.

The rearrangement joins TRBV5-4 to TRBJ2-7; TRBD2 matches at 8 bases. The ends lost 2 bases at V and 5 bases at J; junction bases unmatched: 0. CDR3 length: 12 residues. Germline CDR1 reads SGHNT; CDR2 reads YYREEE (reference sequence). Written as DNA, the CDR3 is TGTGCCAGCAGCTTTAGCGGGGACGAGCAGTACTTC. Its protein is CASSFSGDEQYF.

The rearrangement joins TRBV2 to TRBJ1-2; D unclear. This CDR3 spans 12 amino acids. Germline CDR1 reads SNHLY; CDR2 reads FYNNEI. The V gene lost 7 bases and the J gene lost 4 bases, with 10 bases spanning the gap. CDR3 DNA sequence: TGTGCCAGCATCGGAGCAAGCTATGGCTACACCTTC. This translates into CASIGASYGYTF.